Below, one T cell receptor beta chain is given with its context. Original processing notes: Reference gene primer amplification gave estimated nucleated cell counts. The table came from immunoSEQ multiplex PCR; TCRdb's copy has only in-frame clones and leaves some out. D and trimming were read from the DNA, whereas the V and J calls and clone size are those reported in that table. The top ten hold 3.5% to 4% of the sample, which has a few hundred thousand clones, 85% to 90% seen once. This CDR3 comprises 16 residues. Germline loops: CDR1 KGHSH, CDR2 LQKENI. V dropped 3 bases and J dropped 5 bases, with 19 bases sitting between them. The data originate from a study of blood T cell repertoires in COVID-19. Overall study context: Sample material is recorded as cDNA or gDNA derived from T cells, B-cell-depleted T cells, or PBMCs.

The TCR comes from a woman aged 45-60 years with active or convalescent COVID-19. The J gene is TRBJ1-1, the V gene TRBV18, with D maybe TRBD1 (5 bases). Sequenced sample: peripheral blood. CDR3 sequence reads: CASSPTELRAVTEAFF. CDR3 sequence (DNA): TGTGCCAGCTCACCTACGGAGCTCAGGGCGGTGACTGAAGCTTTCTTT.